This TCR beta chain was recovered during a study of T cell repertoires in cytomegalovirus infection. The wider study: The authors used CMV epitopes that were HLA-C-restricted (recently identified) and HLA-B-restricted (well studied). Public TCR beta signatures marked donors with CMV infection and the matching HLA. Notes on the study in general: Clonotypes of TCR beta that were HLA-C-restricted and CMV-specific dominated the ex vivo response. Frequencies of public TCR beta families were cumulated, and this identified carriers of CMV plus the relevant HLA.

Comment on this clonotype: Its target is unknown.

CDR3 length equals 15 residues. With 4 bases removed from V and 2 bases from J, the gap between germline ends came to 15 bases. The germline CDR1 and CDR2 sequences are ENHRY and SYGVKD. Each CDR3 protein gets one entry after TCRdb re-called the reads with MiXCR. The top ten hold roughly a fifth of the sample, which has 250,000 to 300,000 distinct CDR3 sequences, around 20% seen once. Sequencing was performed on cultured PBMCs, taken from culture after CMV antigen stimulation. The V and J genes are TRBV10-3 and TRBJ2-7; D perhaps matches TRBD2 (5 bases). This receptor was identified in a human donor in good health (CMV status not recorded). Some clones in this sample may be carry-over from other donors' samples. CDR3 sequence reads: CAISASSAGTYEQYV. The CDR3 DNA is TGTGCCATCAGTGCCTCCAGTGCCGGGACCTACGAGCAGTACGTC.